This TCR beta chain came from a study of patients and donors after allogeneic stem cell transplantation. From the RT-PCR reads, TCRdb called clonotypes with MiXCR, one entry per CDR3 protein. The sample records roughly 880,000 distinct CDR3 sequences, 15% to 20% being singletons. CDR3 length: 16 residues. V was cut by 5 bases and J by 4 bases, with 20 bases left in between. This clonotype has only a few counts. The sequenced material came from blood, either unsorted or a sorted T cell fraction (not recorded which). The clonotype comes from a human donor who was either an allogeneic HSCT recipient or a stem cell or donor lymphocyte infusion donor (not recorded which). It is not recorded whose cells these are; they may come from a transplant donor. The chain couples TRBV12-3 or TRBV12-4 to TRBJ2-5; possible D gene TRBD2, 5 bases. CDR3 sequence (DNA): TGTGCCAGCAGTCCAGGAAGGGAGAAGGTTGGAGAGACCCAGTACTTC. Translation gives CASSPGREKVGETQYF.